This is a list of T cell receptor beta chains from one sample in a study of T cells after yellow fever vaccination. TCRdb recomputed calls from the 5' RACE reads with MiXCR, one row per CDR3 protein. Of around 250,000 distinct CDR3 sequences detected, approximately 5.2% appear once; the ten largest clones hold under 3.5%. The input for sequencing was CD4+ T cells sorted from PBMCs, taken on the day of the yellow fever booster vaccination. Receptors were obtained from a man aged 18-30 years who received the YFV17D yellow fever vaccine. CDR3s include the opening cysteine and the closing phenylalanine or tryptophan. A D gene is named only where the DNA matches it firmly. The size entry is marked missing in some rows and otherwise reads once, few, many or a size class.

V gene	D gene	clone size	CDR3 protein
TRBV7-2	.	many	CASSPFVGTQYF
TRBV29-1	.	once	CSVEVAGATSYEQYF
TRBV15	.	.	CATHSYREGMAFF
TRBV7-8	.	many	CASSLETLRGEQFF
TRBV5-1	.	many	CASGDRSGANVLTF
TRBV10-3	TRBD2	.	CAISAGTSGGHEQFF
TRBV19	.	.	CASTPAREYNSPLHF
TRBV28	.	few	CATSGTQGTDTQYF
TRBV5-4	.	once	CASSLGREDGYTF
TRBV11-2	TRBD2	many	CASSLNSGGPPADTQYF
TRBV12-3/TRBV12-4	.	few	CASSLKQRSPLHF
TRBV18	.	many	CASSLQGVGSPLHF
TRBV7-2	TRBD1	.	CASSPSPGNRGYGYTF
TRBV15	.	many	CATSRDVAGPSNQPQHF
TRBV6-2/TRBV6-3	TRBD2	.	CASSQAGETSETQYF
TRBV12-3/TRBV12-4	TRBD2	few	CASSRYLLAGGQTDTQYF
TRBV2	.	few	CASRGANIQYF
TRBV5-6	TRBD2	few	CASSSGLAGGQGNEQFF
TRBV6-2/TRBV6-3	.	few	CASSYDDGYTQYF
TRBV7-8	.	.	CASSLGSRGGTEAFF
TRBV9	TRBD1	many	CASSVDPTGVDGYTF
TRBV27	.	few	CASSSIIQGRGYTF
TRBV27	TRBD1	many	CASSRTGGNIQYF
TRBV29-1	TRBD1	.	CSVEQGADQPQHF
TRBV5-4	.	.	CASSWGGRREGYTF
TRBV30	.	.	CALYRADTQYF
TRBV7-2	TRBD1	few	CASSTRQGADQPQHF
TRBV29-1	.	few	CSASDVVGRGQFF
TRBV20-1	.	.	CSARGVTGTDTQYF
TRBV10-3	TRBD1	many	CATTGDTDTDTQYF
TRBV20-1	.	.	CSAPRAGQFDEQFF
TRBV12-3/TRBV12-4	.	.	CASSSGGPSSPMDEKLFF
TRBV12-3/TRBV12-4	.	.	CASSPSGTVGETQYF
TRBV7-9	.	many	CASSAGNYGYTF
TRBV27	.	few	CASSLHNPVDEQYF
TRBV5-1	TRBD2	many	CASRSSGGTYNEQFF
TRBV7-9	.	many	CASSLDGGTSAFF
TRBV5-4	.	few	CASSDSAADTQYF
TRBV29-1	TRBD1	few	CSVGQGSSGANVLTF
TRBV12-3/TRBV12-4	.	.	CASSYRGDLAKNIQYF
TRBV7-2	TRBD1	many	CASSLVGRGQDTQYF
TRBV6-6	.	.	CASSYPRLEQYF
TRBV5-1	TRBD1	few	CASNLGQGGEKLFF
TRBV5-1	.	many	CASSSRGDFYGYTF
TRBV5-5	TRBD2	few	CASSTHSSGRETQYF
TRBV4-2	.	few	CASSQDQVQGGTDTQYF
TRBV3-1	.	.	CASSQGWARNTGELFF
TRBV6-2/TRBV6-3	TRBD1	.	CASITMGQFYGYTF
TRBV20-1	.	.	CSARRHPTHTGELFF
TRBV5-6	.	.	CASSPIIPNTGELFF